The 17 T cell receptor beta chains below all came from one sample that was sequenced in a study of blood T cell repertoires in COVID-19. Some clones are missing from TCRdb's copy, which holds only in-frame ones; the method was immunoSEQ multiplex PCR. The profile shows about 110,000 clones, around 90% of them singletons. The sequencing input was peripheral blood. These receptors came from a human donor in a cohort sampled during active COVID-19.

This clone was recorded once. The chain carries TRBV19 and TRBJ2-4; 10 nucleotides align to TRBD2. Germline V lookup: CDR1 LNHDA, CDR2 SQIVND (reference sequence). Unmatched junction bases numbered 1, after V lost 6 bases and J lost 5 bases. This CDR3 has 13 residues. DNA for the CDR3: TGTGCCAGTAGAGGGACTAGCGAAAACATTCAGTACTTC. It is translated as CASRGTSENIQYF.

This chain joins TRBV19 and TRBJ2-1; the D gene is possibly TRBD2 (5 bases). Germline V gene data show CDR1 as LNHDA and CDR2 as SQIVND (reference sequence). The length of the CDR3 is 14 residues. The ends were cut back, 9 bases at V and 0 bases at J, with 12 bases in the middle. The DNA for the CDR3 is TGTGCCAGCGGACTGGAGAGCTCCTACAATGAGCAGTTCTTC. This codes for CASGLESSYNEQFF.

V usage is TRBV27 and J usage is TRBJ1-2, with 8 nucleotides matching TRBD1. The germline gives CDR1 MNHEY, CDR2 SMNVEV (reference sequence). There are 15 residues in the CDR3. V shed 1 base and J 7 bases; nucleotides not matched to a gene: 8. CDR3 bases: TGTGCCAGCAGTTTATATAGCGGACAGGGTGGTGGCTACACCTTC. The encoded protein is CASSLYSGQGGGYTF.

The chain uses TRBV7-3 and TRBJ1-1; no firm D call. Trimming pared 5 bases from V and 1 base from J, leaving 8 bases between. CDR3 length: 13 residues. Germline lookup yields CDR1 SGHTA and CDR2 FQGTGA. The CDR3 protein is CASSEAGNTEAFF. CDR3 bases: TGTGCCAGCAGCGAAGCGGGGAACACTGAAGCTTTCTTT.

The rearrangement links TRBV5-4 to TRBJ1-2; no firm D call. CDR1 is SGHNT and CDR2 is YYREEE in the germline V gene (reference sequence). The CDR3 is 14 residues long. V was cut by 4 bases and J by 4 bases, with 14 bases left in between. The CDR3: CASSPRREGYGYTF. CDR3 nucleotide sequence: TGTGCCAGCAGCCCGCGACGGGAGGGCTATGGCTACACCTTC.

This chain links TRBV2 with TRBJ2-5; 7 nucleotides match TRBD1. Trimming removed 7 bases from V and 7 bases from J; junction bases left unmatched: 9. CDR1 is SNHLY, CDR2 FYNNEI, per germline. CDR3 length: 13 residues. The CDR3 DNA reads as TGTGCCAGCAACAGGGGCAACCCGGCGACCCAGTACTTC. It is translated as CASNRGNPATQYF.

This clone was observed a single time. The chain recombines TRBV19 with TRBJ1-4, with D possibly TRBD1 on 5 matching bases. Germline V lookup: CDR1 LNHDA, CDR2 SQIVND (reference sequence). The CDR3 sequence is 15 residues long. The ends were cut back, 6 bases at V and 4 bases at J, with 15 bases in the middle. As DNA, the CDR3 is TGTGCCAGTAGCCCCCGATTGGGGCTTAATGAAAAACTGTTTTTT. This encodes CASSPRLGLNEKLFF.

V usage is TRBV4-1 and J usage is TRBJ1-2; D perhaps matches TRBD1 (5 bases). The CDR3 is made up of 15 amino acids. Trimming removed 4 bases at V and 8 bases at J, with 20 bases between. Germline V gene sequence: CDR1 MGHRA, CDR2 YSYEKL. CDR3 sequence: CASSLLDGRVEGYTF. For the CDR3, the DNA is TGCGCCAGCAGCCTTTTGGACGGCAGGGTAGAGGGCTACACCTTC.

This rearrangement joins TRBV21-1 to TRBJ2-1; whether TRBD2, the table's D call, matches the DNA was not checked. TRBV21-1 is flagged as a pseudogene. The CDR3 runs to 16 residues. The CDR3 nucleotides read TGTGCCAGCAGCAAGGGAGCGGCAAAGGTAGACAATGAGCAGTTCTTC. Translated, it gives CASSKGAAKVDNEQFF.

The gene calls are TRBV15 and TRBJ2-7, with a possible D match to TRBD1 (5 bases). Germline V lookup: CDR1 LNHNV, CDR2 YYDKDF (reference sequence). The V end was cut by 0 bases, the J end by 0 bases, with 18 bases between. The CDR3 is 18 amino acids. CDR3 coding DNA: TGTGCCACCAGCAGAGATTTAGGACCAACAGGATACTCCTACGAGCAGTACTTC. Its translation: CATSRDLGPTGYSYEQYF.

The CDR3 region is CASSYSGSHTGELFF. The CDR3, as DNA: TGTGCCAGCAGTTATAGCGGGAGTCACACCGGGGAGCTGTTTTTT. The rearrangement joins TRBV7-2 to TRBJ2-2; 9 bases are a match to TRBD2. The CDR3 covers 15 residues. V was clipped by 6 bases and J by 3 bases; unmatched bases: 5. Germline assignment: CDR1 SGHTA and CDR2 FQGNSA. The whole variable domain, remainder taken from reference TRBV7-2 and TRBJ2-2, is GAGVSQSPSNKVTEKGKDVELRCDPISGHTALYWYRQSLGQGLEFLIYFQGNSAPDKSGLPSDRFSAERTGGSVSTLTIQRTQQEDSAVYLCASSYSGSHTGELFFGEGSRLTVL.

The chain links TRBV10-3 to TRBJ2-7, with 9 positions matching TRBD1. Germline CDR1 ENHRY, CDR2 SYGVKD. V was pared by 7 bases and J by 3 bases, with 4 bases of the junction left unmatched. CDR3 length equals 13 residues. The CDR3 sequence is CAIKSGQGYEQYF. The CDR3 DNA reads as TGTGCCATCAAATCGGGACAGGGCTACGAGCAGTACTTC.

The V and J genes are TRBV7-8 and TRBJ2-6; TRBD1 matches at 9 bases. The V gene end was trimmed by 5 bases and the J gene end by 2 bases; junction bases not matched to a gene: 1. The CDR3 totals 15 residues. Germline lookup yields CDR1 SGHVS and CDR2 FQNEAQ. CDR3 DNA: TGTGCCAGCAGCCGGGACAGGGCTGGGGCCAACGTCCTGACTTTC. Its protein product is CASSRDRAGANVLTF.

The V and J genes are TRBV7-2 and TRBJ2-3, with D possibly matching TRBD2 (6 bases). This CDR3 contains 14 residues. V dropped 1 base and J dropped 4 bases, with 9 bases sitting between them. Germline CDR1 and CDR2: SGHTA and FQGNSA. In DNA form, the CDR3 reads TGTGCCAGCAGCTTAGAATGGGGGGCAGATACGCAGTATTTT. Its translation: CASSLEWGADTQYF.

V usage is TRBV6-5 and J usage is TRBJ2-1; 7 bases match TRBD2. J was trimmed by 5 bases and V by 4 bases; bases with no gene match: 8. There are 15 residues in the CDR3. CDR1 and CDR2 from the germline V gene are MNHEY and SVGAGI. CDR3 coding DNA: TGTGCCAGCAGTTCGGGGGGTCAAGGTAACAATGAGCAGTTCTTC. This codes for CASSSGGQGNNEQFF.

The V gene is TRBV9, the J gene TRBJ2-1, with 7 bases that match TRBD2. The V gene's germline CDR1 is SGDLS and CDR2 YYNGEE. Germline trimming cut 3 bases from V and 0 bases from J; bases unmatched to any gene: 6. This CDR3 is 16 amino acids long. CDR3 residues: CASSDLAGRSYNEQFF. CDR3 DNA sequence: TGTGCCAGCAGCGATTTAGCGGGCCGCTCCTACAATGAGCAGTTCTTC.

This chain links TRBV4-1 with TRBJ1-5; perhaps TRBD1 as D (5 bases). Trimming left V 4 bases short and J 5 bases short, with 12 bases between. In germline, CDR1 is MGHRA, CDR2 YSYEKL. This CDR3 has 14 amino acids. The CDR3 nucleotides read TGCGCCAGCAGCCTCAGACTAGGGGATCAGCCCCAGCATTTT. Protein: CASSLRLGDQPQHF.